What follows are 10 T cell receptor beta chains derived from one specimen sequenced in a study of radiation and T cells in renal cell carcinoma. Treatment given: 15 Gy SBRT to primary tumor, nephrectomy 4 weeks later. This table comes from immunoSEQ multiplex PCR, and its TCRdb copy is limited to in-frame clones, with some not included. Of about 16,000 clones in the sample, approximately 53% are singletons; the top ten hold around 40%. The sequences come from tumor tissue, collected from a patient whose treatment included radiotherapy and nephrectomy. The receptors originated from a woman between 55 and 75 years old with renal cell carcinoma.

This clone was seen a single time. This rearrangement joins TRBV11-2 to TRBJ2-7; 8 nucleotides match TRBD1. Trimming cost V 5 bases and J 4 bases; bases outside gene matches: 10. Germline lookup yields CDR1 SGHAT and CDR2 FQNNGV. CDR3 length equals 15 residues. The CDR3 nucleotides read TGTGCCAGCAGCCCTCGCCTGACAGGGGATTACGAGCAGTACTTC. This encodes CASSPRLTGDYEQYF. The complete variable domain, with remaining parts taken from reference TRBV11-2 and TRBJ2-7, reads EAGVAQSPRYKIIEKRQSVAFWCNPISGHATLYWYQQILGQGPKLLIQFQNNGVVDDSQLPKDRFSAERLKGVDSTLKIQPAKLEDSAVYLCASSPRLTGDYEQYFGPGTRLTVT.

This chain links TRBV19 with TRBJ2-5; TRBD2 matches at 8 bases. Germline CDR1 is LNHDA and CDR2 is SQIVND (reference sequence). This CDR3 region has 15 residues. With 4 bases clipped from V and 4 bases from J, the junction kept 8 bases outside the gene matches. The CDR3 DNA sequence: TGTGCCAGTAGTACCCTGGGGGCGGGAGGAGAGACCCAGTACTTC. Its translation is CASSTLGAGGETQYF.

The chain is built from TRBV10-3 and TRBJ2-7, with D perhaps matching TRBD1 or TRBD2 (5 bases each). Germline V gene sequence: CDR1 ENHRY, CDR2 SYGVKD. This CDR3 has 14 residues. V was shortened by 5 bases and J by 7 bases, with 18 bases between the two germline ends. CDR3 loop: CAISFTGGTGEQYF. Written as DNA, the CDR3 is TGTGCCATCAGTTTCACCGGTGGGACGGGGGAGCAGTACTTC.

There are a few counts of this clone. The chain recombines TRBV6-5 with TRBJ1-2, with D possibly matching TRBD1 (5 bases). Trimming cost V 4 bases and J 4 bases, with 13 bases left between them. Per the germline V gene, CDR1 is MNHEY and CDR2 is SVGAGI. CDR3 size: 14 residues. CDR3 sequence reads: CASSSETGLYGYTF. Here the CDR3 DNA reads TGTGCCAGCAGTTCCGAAACAGGACTCTATGGCTACACCTTC.

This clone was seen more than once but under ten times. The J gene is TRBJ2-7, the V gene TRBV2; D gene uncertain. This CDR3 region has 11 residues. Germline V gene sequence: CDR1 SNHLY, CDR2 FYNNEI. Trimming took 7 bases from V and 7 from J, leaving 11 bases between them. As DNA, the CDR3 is TGTGCCAGCACCACCTGGCGGGAGCAGTACTTC. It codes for CASTTWREQYF. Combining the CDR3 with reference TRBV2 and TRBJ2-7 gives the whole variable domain EPEVTQTPSHQVTQMGQEVILRCVPISNHLYFYWYRQILGQKVEFLVSFYNNEISEKSEIFDDQFSVERPDGSNFTLKIRSTKLEDSAMYFCASTTWREQYFGPGTRLTVT.

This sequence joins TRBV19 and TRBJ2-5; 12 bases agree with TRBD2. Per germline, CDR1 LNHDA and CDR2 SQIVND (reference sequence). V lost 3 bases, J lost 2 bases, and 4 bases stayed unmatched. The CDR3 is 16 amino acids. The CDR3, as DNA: TGTGCCAGTAGTATTCACACTAGCGGGGGGCAAGAGACCCAGTACTTC. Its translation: CASSIHTSGGQETQYF.

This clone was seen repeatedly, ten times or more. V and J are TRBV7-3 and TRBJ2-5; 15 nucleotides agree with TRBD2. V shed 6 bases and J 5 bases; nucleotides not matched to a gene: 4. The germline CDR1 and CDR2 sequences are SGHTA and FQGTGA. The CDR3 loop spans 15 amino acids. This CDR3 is CASRPGLAGGETQYF. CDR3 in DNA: TGTGCCAGCAGACCTGGACTAGCGGGAGGGGAGACCCAGTACTTC.

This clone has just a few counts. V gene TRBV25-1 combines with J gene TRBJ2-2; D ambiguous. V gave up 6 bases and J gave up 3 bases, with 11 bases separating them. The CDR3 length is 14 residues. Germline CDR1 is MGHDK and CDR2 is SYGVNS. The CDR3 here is CASRGDFDTGELFF. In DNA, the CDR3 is TGTGCCAGCAGAGGAGATTTTGACACCGGGGAGCTGTTTTTT.

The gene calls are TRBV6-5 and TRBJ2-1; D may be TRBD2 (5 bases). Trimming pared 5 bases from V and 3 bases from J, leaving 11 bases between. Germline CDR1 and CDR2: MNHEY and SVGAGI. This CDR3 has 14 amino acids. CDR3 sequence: CASSALAIYNEQFF. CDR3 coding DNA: TGTGCCAGCAGTGCTCTAGCAATCTACAATGAGCAGTTCTTC.

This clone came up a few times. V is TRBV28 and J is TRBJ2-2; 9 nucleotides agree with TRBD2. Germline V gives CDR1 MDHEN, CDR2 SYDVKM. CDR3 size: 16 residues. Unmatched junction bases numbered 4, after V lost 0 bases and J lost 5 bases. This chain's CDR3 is CASSLWERGETGELFF. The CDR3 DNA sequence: TGTGCCAGCAGTTTATGGGAGCGGGGGGAAACCGGGGAGCTGTTTTTT.